This T cell receptor (beta chain) originates from a study of blood T cells in healthy people across ages. This CDR3 spans 17 amino acids. Germline CDR1 MGHRA, CDR2 YSYEKL. The V end lost 2 bases, the J end lost 3 bases, and 14 bases lay between the germline ends. The authors ran a second PCR of 7 to 11 cycles using a sample-barcoded 5' primer and a J-beta primer mix. Per-sample output comprised a minimum of 3 million paired-end reads containing CDR3. MiXCR was run by TCRdb on the 5' RACE reads, yielding one entry per CDR3 protein. The profile shows 450,000 to 700,000 distinct CDR3 sequences, roughly a quarter of them singletons. The study, taken as a whole, reports: Fewer expanded clones and more diversity marked long-lived versus aged donors. Expanded clonotype changes were possibly confounded by unknown donor CMV status.

This clonotype is labeled medium-sized (0.01 to 0.1%). Its target is unknown. The receptor's source is a woman in her 70s in good health. The rearrangement joins TRBV4-1 to TRBJ1-6, with D perhaps TRBD1 (5 bases). The specimen sequenced was blood. This CDR3 reads CASSQLWAGHYNSPLHF. As DNA, the CDR3 is TGCGCCAGCAGCCAACTTTGGGCAGGGCACTATAATTCACCCCTCCACTTT.